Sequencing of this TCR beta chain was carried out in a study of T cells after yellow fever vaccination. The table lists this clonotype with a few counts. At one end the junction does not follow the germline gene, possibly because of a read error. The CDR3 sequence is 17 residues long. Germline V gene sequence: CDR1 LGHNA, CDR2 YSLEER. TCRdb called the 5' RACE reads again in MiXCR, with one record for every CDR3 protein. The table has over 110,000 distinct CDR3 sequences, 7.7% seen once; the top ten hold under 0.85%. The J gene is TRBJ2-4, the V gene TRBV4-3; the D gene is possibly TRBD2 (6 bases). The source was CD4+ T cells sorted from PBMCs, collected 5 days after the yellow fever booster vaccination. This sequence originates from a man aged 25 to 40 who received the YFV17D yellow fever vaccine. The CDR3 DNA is TGCGCCAGCAGCCAGGGCGGGACCGCTAGAGCCAATAACATTCAGTACTTC. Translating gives CASSQGGTARANNIQYF.